These 3 T cell receptor beta chains originate from one sample sequenced in a study of blood T cell repertoires in COVID-19. Measured with immunoSEQ multiplex PCR; TCRdb has only the in-frame clones, and not every one. The profile covers about 260,000 clones, with 80% to 90% appearing a single time and about 2.2% taken by the ten largest. Material: PBMCs or T cells enriched from blood (not recorded which). These receptors originate from a young woman who had recovered from COVID-19.

The chain couples TRBV4-1 to TRBJ1-2; D possibly corresponds to TRBD1 (6 bases). This CDR3 contains 13 residues. Germline CDR1 MGHRA, CDR2 YSYEKL. Trimming took 3 bases from V and 7 from J, leaving 12 bases between them. CDR3 DNA: TGCGCCAGCAGCCATCAGGGGCAAGGTGGCTACACCTTC. Translated, it gives CASSHQGQGGYTF.

Comment on this clone: The same CDR3 is also encoded by other DNA sequences in this sample. The genes are TRBV4-2 and TRBJ2-7, with D hard to call. Germline loops: CDR1 LGHNA, CDR2 YNFKEQ. V lost 0 bases to trimming and J lost 3 bases, with 3 bases between them. The CDR3 spans 12 residues. CDR3 residues: CASSQDLYEQYF. The CDR3 DNA reads as TGTGCCAGCAGCCAAGACCTCTACGAGCAGTACTTC.

This clone appeared once. The V gene is TRBV6-5, the J gene TRBJ2-7, with D possibly TRBD1 on 6 matching bases. The germline CDR1 and CDR2 sequences are MNHEY and SVGAGI. The V end was cut by 6 bases, the J end by 6 bases, with 12 bases between. The CDR3 is made up of 12 amino acids. In nucleotides, the CDR3 is TGTGCCAGCAGGTCCACAGGGCCCGAGCAGTACTTC. It specifies CASRSTGPEQYF.